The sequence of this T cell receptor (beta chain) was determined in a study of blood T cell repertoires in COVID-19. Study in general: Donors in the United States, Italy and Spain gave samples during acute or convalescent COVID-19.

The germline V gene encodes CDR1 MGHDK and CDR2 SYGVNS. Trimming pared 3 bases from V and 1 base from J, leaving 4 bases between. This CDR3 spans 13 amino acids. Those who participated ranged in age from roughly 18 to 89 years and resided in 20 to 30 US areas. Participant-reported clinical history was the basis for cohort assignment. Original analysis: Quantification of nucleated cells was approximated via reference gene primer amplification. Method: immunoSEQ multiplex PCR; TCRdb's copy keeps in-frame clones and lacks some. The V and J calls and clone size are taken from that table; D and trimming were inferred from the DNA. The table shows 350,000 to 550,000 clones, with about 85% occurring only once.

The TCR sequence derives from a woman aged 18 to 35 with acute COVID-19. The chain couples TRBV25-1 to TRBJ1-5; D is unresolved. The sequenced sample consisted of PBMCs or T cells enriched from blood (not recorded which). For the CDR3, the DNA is TGTGCCAGCAGTGACACAAGCAATCAGCCCCAGCATTTT. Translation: CASSDTSNQPQHF. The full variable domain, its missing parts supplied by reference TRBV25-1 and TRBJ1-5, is EADIYQTPRYLVIGTGKKITLECSQTMGHDKMYWYQQDPGMELHLIHYSYGVNSTEKGDLSSESTVSRIRTEHFPLTLESARPSHTSQYLCASSDTSNQPQHFGDGTRLSIL.